Listed below are T cell receptor beta chains from one sample, sequenced in a study of Graves' ophthalmopathy and Graves' hyperthyroidism. Via MiXCR, TCRdb re-called the multiplex PCR reads, giving one row per CDR3 protein. The sample carries roughly 610,000 distinct CDR3 sequences, 22% recorded once. Sequencing was performed on peripheral blood. Receptors originate from a woman younger than 30 with stable Graves' hyperthyroidism. Some clones in this sample may be carry-over from other donors' samples. CDR3s include the opening cysteine and the closing phenylalanine or tryptophan. Clone size is not always given. Where it is, it says once, few, many or a class for expanded clones.

size | V | CDR3
NA | TRBV20-1 | CSARTSGRLNEQYF
many | TRBV27 | CASTKAGDWNTEAFF
many | TRBV20-1 | CSARHRGYGYTF
NA | TRBV18 | CASSPPGQGIGTQYF
few | TRBV12-3/TRBV12-4 | CASSLVSPAAGSAFF
NA | TRBV9 | CASSLISDEQYF
NA | TRBV6-4 | CASRLGDTGEQYF
few | TRBV6-5 | CASSSGQNTDTQYF
few | TRBV15 | CATSRDTGLAGDTQYF
many | TRBV5-1 | CASSLDPGTVNTGELFF
NA | TRBV6-1 | CASSETETGGSSTEAFF
many | TRBV20-1 | CSAREFGGRDEQYF
many | TRBV7-6 | CASSSIRGLNTIYF
many | TRBV5-1 | CASSLLGGSYTDTQYF
many | TRBV19 | CASSRIPTEAFF
NA | TRBV20-1 | CSAYSYEQYF